The 24 T cell receptor beta chains listed next were all sequenced from one sample in a study of blood T cells in healthy people across ages. A sample-barcoded 5' primer and a J-beta primer mix were used in a second PCR of roughly 7 to 11 cycles. TCRdb reanalysed the 5' RACE reads using MiXCR and keeps one entry per CDR3 protein. The data contain some 760,000 distinct CDR3 sequences, 20% to 25% of them singletons. This sample also appeared in a second study, on T cells of mothers and their children.

Material: blood. The receptors derive from a boy younger than 18 in good health.

This sequence joins TRBV3-1 and TRBJ1-4; TRBD1 might be the D (5 bases). Looked up from germline, CDR1 is LGHDT and CDR2 is YNNKEL (reference sequence). V lost 1 base, J lost 8 bases, and 17 bases lay in between. This CDR3 is 16 amino acids long. The CDR3 nucleotides are TGTGCCAGCAGCCAAGTTCCGGGACTCACTATGGAAAAACTGTTTTTT. It codes for CASSQVPGLTMEKLFF.

This chain uses TRBV6-2 or TRBV6-3 with TRBJ1-2; D ambiguous. This CDR3 contains 13 residues. CDR1 is MNHEY, CDR2 SVGEGT, per germline. Trimming shortened V by 6 bases and J by 4 bases, and 12 bases separated the two germline ends. The CDR3 coding sequence is TGTGCCAGCAGACAGACTGGATTCTATGGCTACACCTTC. This gives the protein CASRQTGFYGYTF.

The chain carries TRBV29-1 and TRBJ2-1; 8 bases line up with TRBD1. The germline V gene has CDR1 SQVTM and CDR2 ANQGSEA. The ends lost 7 bases at V and 1 base at J; junction bases unmatched: 9. This CDR3 region has 15 residues. The chain's CDR3 is CSAAGQGGSYNEQFF. The CDR3 bases are TGCAGCGCTGCAGGACAGGGAGGATCCTACAATGAGCAGTTCTTC.

Only a few counts were recorded for this clonotype. This chain connects TRBV7-8 to TRBJ1-1; 11 bases align to TRBD1. With V trimmed by 2 bases and J by 0 bases, 11 bases remained unmatched. This CDR3 has 19 residues. The germline V gene encodes CDR1 SGHVS and CDR2 FQNEAQ. CDR3 in DNA: TGTGCCAGCAGCTTAATCGTCCCAGGACAGGGGGCCGTGAACACTGAAGCTTTCTTT. Protein product: CASSLIVPGQGAVNTEAFF. The full variable domain, completed using reference TRBV7-8 and TRBJ1-1, is GAGVSQSPRYKVAKRGQDVALRCDPISGHVSLFWYQQALGQGPEFLTYFQNEAQLDKSGLPSDRFFAERPEGSVSTLKIQRTQQEDSAVYLCASSLIVPGQGAVNTEAFFGQGTRLTVV.

The rearrangement links TRBV15 to TRBJ2-7; 11 positions agree with TRBD2. Losses at the gene ends were 5 bases for V and 5 bases for J; bases not matched to a gene: 11. Germline V gene lookup returns CDR1 LNHNV and CDR2 YYDKDF (reference sequence). The CDR3 extends over 16 amino acids. The DNA of the CDR3 is TGTGCCACCAGCCGAGGCGGTACTAGCGGGAGTGACGAGCAGTACTTC. Encoded protein: CATSRGGTSGSDEQYF.

This clonotype was detected only once. V usage is TRBV5-1 and J usage is TRBJ2-3, with 9 bases aligning to TRBD1. This CDR3 contains 16 residues. Germline CDR1 reads SGHRS; CDR2 reads YFSETQ. The V segment lost 5 bases and the J segment 2 bases; nucleotides outside the gene matches: 9. CDR3 in amino acids: CASRDIQGAITDTQYF. The CDR3 DNA sequence: TGCGCCAGCAGGGATATACAGGGGGCCATCACAGATACGCAGTATTTT.

V is TRBV29-1 and J is TRBJ2-1; perhaps TRBD2 as D (5 bases). The CDR3 sequence is 10 residues long. The V and J ends lost 4 bases and 7 bases respectively, with 5 bases between them. The germline V gene has CDR1 SQVTM and CDR2 ANQGSEA. The CDR3 DNA is TGCAGCGTTGCGGGAAATGAGCAGTTCTTC. Translated, it gives CSVAGNEQFF.

The rearrangement links TRBV12-3 or TRBV12-4 to TRBJ1-5; 7 nucleotides line up with TRBD1. V dropped 5 bases and J dropped 0; count of bases not matched to a gene: 16. The CDR3 is 19 residues long. The CDR3 loop reads CASSPRGGIRTDSNQPQHF. DNA for the CDR3: TGTGCCAGCAGTCCCAGGGGGGGAATTAGGACGGATAGCAATCAGCCCCAGCATTTT.

This chain links TRBV29-1 with TRBJ2-5, with a weak D call TRBD1 (6 bases). The germline V and J ends were trimmed by 4 bases and 5 bases, with 17 bases remaining between them. CDR3 size: 14 residues. CDR1 is SQVTM and CDR2 is ANQGSEA in the germline V gene. The CDR3, as DNA: TGCAGCGTTGGGACAGCAACCTTAGGGGAGACCCAGTACTTC. Translating gives CSVGTATLGETQYF.

This chain uses TRBV4-2 with TRBJ2-1, with 8 bases lining up with TRBD2. This CDR3 is built from 15 residues. CDR1 is LGHNA and CDR2 is YNFKEQ in the germline V gene. J lost 8 bases, V lost 3 bases, and 9 bases had no gene match. CDR3 in amino acids: CASSHQRGTLDEQFF. The CDR3, as DNA: TGTGCCAGCAGCCACCAGCGGGGGACGCTCGATGAGCAGTTCTTC.

This clonotype was observed a handful of times. This rearrangement joins TRBV10-3 to TRBJ2-5; 11 bases are shared with TRBD2. The last part of the DNA fits TRBJ2-1 better; the J call may be wrong. The germline V gene encodes CDR1 ENHRY and CDR2 SYGVKD. The CDR3 is 16 amino acids. This CDR3 is CAISDSVDSGRDEQFF. The DNA for the CDR3 is TGTGCCATCAGTGATTCTGTAGATAGCGGGAGGGACGAGCAGTTCTTC.

V usage is TRBV10-1 and J usage is TRBJ1-1, with 9 bases fitting TRBD1. Germline V gene lookup returns CDR1 WNHNN and CDR2 SYGVQD (reference sequence). V trimming: 1 base; J trimming: 4 bases; junction bases outside the gene matches: 4. The CDR3 consists of 15 residues. CDR3 sequence: CASSELGQGATEAFF. DNA of the CDR3: TGCGCCAGCAGTGAGTTGGGACAGGGAGCCACTGAAGCTTTCTTT.

This chain connects TRBV28 to TRBJ1-6; TRBD1 matches 7 bases. The CDR3 runs to 16 residues. Germline CDR1 is MDHEN and CDR2 is SYDVKM. J gave up 6 bases and V 6 bases, and 11 bases lay outside the gene matches. The CDR3 coding sequence is TGTGCCAGCAGCCCACGACAAGGGGGCCTTAATTCACCCCTCCACTTT. It specifies CASSPRQGGLNSPLHF.

This clonotype was seen a few times. The chain links TRBV28 to TRBJ2-2; D unresolved. Germline V CDR1 and CDR2: MDHEN, SYDVKM. V was shortened by 5 bases and J by 5 bases, with 15 bases between the two germline ends. This CDR3 region has 15 residues. The CDR3 protein is CASSLPGPGTGELFF. The CDR3 DNA is TGTGCCAGCAGTCTACCGGGTCCCGGGACCGGGGAGCTGTTTTTT.

This clonotype was seen a handful of times. The chain couples TRBV5-1 to TRBJ2-7; D gene uncertain. This CDR3 is 14 amino acids long. CDR1 and CDR2 (germline): SGHRS, YFSETQ. Between the trimmed V and J ends, which lost 0 bases and 7 bases, there was a span of 14 bases. CDR3 region: CASSLEGGVGEQYF. The DNA for the CDR3 is TGCGCCAGCAGCTTGGAGGGTGGCGTGGGGGAGCAGTACTTC.

The chain joins TRBV28 to TRBJ2-1; D possibly corresponds to TRBD2 (6 bases). V lost 8 bases to trimming and J lost 4 bases, with 18 bases between them. Germline values: CDR1 MDHEN, CDR2 SYDVKM. This CDR3 is built from 15 residues. The CDR3 loop reads CASPQPGLAYNEQFF. The CDR3 bases are TGTGCCAGCCCCCAACCGGGACTGGCTTACAATGAGCAGTTCTTC.

The DNA of the CDR3 is TGCGCCAGCAGCTCAGACAGGGGCAGCGGCTCCTACGAGCAGTACTTC. As protein: CASSSDRGSGSYEQYF. The chain uses TRBV4-1 and TRBJ2-7; 8 bases are a match to TRBD1. V trimming: 5 bases; J trimming: 0 bases; junction bases outside the gene matches: 9. The CDR3 spans 16 residues. CDR1 and CDR2 from the germline V gene are MGHRA and YSYEKL.

This clonotype turned up a few times. This chain uses TRBV10-3 with TRBJ2-7; 7 bases agree with TRBD2. The CDR3 has 12 residues. Per germline, CDR1 ENHRY and CDR2 SYGVKD. The V gene end was trimmed by 9 bases and the J gene end by 2 bases; junction bases not matched to a gene: 4. In nucleotides, the CDR3 is TGTGCCATTGGGGGGGATCCCTACGAGCAGTACTTC. Translating gives CAIGGDPYEQYF.

The genes are TRBV20-1 and TRBJ2-1; no clear D. The end of the DNA is better explained by TRBJ2-7, so the J call may be wrong. This CDR3 region has 15 residues. The germline CDR1 and CDR2 sequences are DFQATT and SNEGSKA (reference sequence). This CDR3 is CSASSGFGQNYEQYF. The CDR3 DNA is TGCAGTGCTAGCTCTGGGTTTGGCCAGAACTACGAGCAGTACTTC.

This clonotype was observed a few times. J is TRBJ2-5 and V is TRBV13, with D maybe TRBD2 (5 bases). The CDR3 loop spans 14 amino acids. Germline V gives CDR1 PRHDT, CDR2 FYEKMQ (reference sequence). Trimming removed 4 bases at V and 1 base at J, with 10 bases between. The CDR3 coding sequence is TGTGCCAGCAGCTCGGAGGAACTCCAAGAGACCCAGTACTTC. It translates to CASSSEELQETQYF.

The V gene is TRBV5-5, the J gene TRBJ2-5; 12 bases align to TRBD1. The V gene's germline CDR1 is SGHKS and CDR2 YYEKEE (reference sequence). V was clipped by 1 base and J by 5 bases; unmatched bases: 6. The CDR3 is made up of 16 amino acids. The CDR3 spells CASSLPGQGAVETQYF. The CDR3 nucleotides are TGTGCCAGCAGCTTGCCGGGACAGGGGGCGGTGGAGACCCAGTACTTC.

This clonotype has only a few counts. The gene calls are TRBV29-1 and TRBJ2-5, with 14 bases aligning to TRBD2. J lost 4 bases, V lost 3 bases, and 7 bases had no gene match. The CDR3 runs 16 residues. Germline V CDR1 and CDR2: SQVTM, ANQGSEA. The CDR3 sequence is CSVEGLAGVPGETQYF. CDR3 coding DNA: TGCAGCGTTGAGGGACTAGCGGGGGTGCCAGGAGAGACCCAGTACTTC. Full variable domain (rest looked up from reference TRBV29-1 and TRBJ2-5): SAVISQKPSRDICQRGTSLTIQCQVDSQVTMMFWYRQQPGQSLTLIATANQGSEATYESGFVIDKFPISRPNLTFSTLTVSNMSPEDSSIYLCSVEGLAGVPGETQYFGPGTRLLVL.

This clonotype was seen only a few times. J is TRBJ2-4 and V is TRBV29-1, with D perhaps TRBD1 (6 bases). Germline CDR1 SQVTM, CDR2 ANQGSEA. CDR3 length equals 14 residues. Trimming pared 6 bases from V and 0 bases from J, leaving 12 bases between. The CDR3 DNA reads TGCAGCGTCGTCATACAGGGAGCCAAAAACATTCAGTACTTC. This sequence encodes CSVVIQGAKNIQYF.

This clonotype has only a few counts. The CDR3 DNA is TGTGCCAGCAGTCGCCAGGGGGGAGATACGCAGTATTTT. The encoded protein is CASSRQGGDTQYF. This chain connects TRBV27 to TRBJ2-3; the D gene is possibly TRBD1 (7 bases). With 5 bases removed from V and 5 bases from J, the gap between germline ends came to 11 bases. This CDR3 is built from 13 residues. Germline loops: CDR1 MNHEY, CDR2 SMNVEV (reference sequence).